Presented here are 27 T cell receptor beta chains from one specimen sequenced in a study of blood T cells in healthy people across ages. Together with a sample-barcoded 5' primer, a J-beta primer mix was included in a second PCR lasting about 7 to 12 cycles. Using its own MiXCR run on the 5' RACE reads, TCRdb lists one record per CDR3 protein. The sample contains roughly 1.9 million distinct CDR3 sequences, around 42% of which appear only once. The sample consisted of blood. The receptors shown here come from a human donor in good health.

The genes are TRBV7-2 and TRBJ2-3; a weak D match, TRBD2 (6 bases). Germline CDR1 is SGHTA and CDR2 is FQGNSA. This CDR3 is 14 amino acids long. Between the trimmed V and J ends, which lost 0 bases and 6 bases, there was a span of 10 bases. The CDR3 DNA sequence: TGTGCCAGCAGCTTAGCGGGACGGGGGGATACGCAGTATTTT. As protein: CASSLAGRGDTQYF.

This clonotype was seen a handful of times. Written as DNA, the CDR3 is TGTGCCAGCAGCACCCCGGGACAGGGGAACACTGAAGCTTTCTTT. As protein: CASSTPGQGNTEAFF. The chain couples TRBV9 to TRBJ1-1; 9 nucleotides match TRBD1. This CDR3 is built from 15 residues. Germline CDR1 is SGDLS and CDR2 is YYNGEE. V was clipped by 4 bases and J by 1 base; unmatched bases: 5.

This chain uses TRBV7-9 with TRBJ1-6; tentative D call: TRBD1 (6 bases). The V end was cut by 2 bases, the J end by 18 bases, with 14 bases between. The germline V gene has CDR1 SEHNR and CDR2 FQNEAQ (reference sequence). The CDR3 runs 12 residues. The CDR3 region has the DNA TGTGCCAGCAGCTTAAACACGGGACAATCCCACTTT. This codes for CASSLNTGQSHF.

This clonotype came up a few times. The chain couples TRBV5-1 to TRBJ2-7; D is perhaps TRBD2 (5 bases). Germline CDR1 reads SGHRS; CDR2 reads YFSETQ. V lost 5 bases to trimming and J lost 7 bases, with 19 bases between them. The CDR3 runs 14 residues. The CDR3 DNA reads TGCGCCAGCAGGTTTCACCCGGGGTATGAAGAGCAGTACTTC. It translates to CASRFHPGYEEQYF. The whole variable domain, filled in from reference TRBV5-1 and TRBJ2-7, reads KAGVTQTPRYLIKTRGQQVTLSCSPISGHRSVSWYQQTPGQGLQFLFEYFSETQRNKGNFPGRFSGRQFSNSRSEMNVSTLELGDSALYLCASRFHPGYEEQYFGPGTRLTVT.

This chain connects TRBV7-9 to TRBJ1-6; 9 bases are a match to TRBD1. V was clipped by 4 bases and J by 7 bases; unmatched bases: 8. CDR3 length equals 16 residues. Germline V CDR1 and CDR2: SEHNR, FQNEAQ (reference sequence). The CDR3 reads CASSSRGQGVNSPLHF. CDR3 nucleotides: TGTGCCAGCAGCTCCCGGGGACAGGGAGTGAATTCACCCCTCCACTTT.

This clonotype was counted only a few times. The J gene is TRBJ1-1, the V gene TRBV4-3; TRBD1 aligns across 7 bases. With 7 bases clipped from V and 3 bases from J, the junction kept 8 bases outside the gene matches. Germline CDR1 LGHNA, CDR2 YSLEER. The CDR3 consists of 14 residues. Here the CDR3 DNA reads TGCGCCAGCAAGAAAGGGGGCTTCGACACTGAAGCTTTCTTT. Translating gives CASKKGGFDTEAFF.

The rearrangement links TRBV7-6 to TRBJ2-2; D not resolved. V lost 3 bases and J lost 1, with 9 bases in between. The germline CDR1 and CDR2 sequences are SGHVS and FNYEAQ. This CDR3 is built from 15 residues. CDR3 sequence reads: CASSFLDGNTGELFF. The CDR3 DNA is TGTGCCAGCAGCTTCCTGGACGGGAACACCGGGGAGCTGTTTTTT.

V is TRBV4-2 and J is TRBJ1-2; a weak D match, TRBD1 (5 bases). The germline CDR1 and CDR2 sequences are LGHNA and YNFKEQ. Trimming removed 0 bases from V and 8 bases from J, with 10 bases in between. The CDR3 has 13 residues. CDR3 coding DNA: TGTGCCAGCAGCCAAGATAGACAGAGGGGCTACACCTTC. This codes for CASSQDRQRGYTF.

In its sample, this clonotype was seen once. The junction and the germline gene differ at one end; a read error may be behind it. The chain recombines TRBV7-2 with TRBJ2-1, with D perhaps matching TRBD1 (6 bases). From germline, CDR1 is SGHTA and CDR2 FQGNSA. The CDR3 contains 14 residues. Written as DNA, the CDR3 is TGTGCCAGCAGCTTAGGGACAGCCTACAATGAGCAGTCCTTC. It codes for CASSLGTAYNEQSF.

This clonotype occurred a few times. V usage is TRBV29-1 and J usage is TRBJ2-7; D uncertain. V was trimmed by 1 base and J by 1 base, leaving 8 bases between them. This CDR3 comprises 13 residues. CDR1 is SQVTM and CDR2 is ANQGSEA in the germline V gene. In DNA, the CDR3 is TGCAGCGTTGAAGGTGGAATATCCTACGAGCAGTACTTC. It yields the protein CSVEGGISYEQYF.

The V call is TRBV29-1, the J call TRBJ2-2; D is uncertain. CDR1 and CDR2 from the germline V gene are SQVTM and ANQGSEA. The CDR3 loop spans 14 amino acids. Trimming removed 4 bases from V and 0 bases from J, with 9 bases in between. This chain's CDR3 is CSVGVPSNTGELFF. The CDR3 nucleotides read TGCAGCGTTGGGGTGCCTTCGAACACCGGGGAGCTGTTTTTT.

This chain connects TRBV4-2 to TRBJ2-7; weak D call: TRBD2 (6 bases). The CDR3 is 16 amino acids. V shed 1 base and J shed 2 bases, with 15 bases lying between them. In germline, CDR1 is LGHNA, CDR2 YNFKEQ. CDR3 coding DNA: TGTGCCAGCAGCCAAGTCGCGGGGCAGGAGACCTACGAGCAGTACTTC. This codes for CASSQVAGQETYEQYF.

The chain recombines TRBV9 with TRBJ2-3; D not resolved. The CDR3 length is 14 residues. Germline CDR1 is SGDLS and CDR2 is YYNGEE. Trimming took off 4 bases at V and 6 bases at J, with 15 bases between the two ends. CDR3 nucleotides: TGTGCCAGCAGCCCGAAGCCTTTAACGGATACGCAGTATTTT. It specifies CASSPKPLTDTQYF. Using reference TRBV9 and TRBJ2-3 for the parts outside the CDR3, the full variable domain is DSGVTQTPKHLITATGQRVTLRCSPRSGDLSVYWYQQSLDQGLQFLIQYYNGEERAKGNILERFSAQQFPDLHSELNLSSLELGDSALYFCASSPKPLTDTQYFGPGTRLTVL.

This clonotype was detected a few times. The V gene is TRBV6-5, the J gene TRBJ2-7; either TRBD1 or TRBD2 may supply D (5 bases each). The J call may be mistaken, given a closer DNA end match to TRBJ2-5. CDR1 is MNHEY, CDR2 SVGAGI, per germline. The CDR3 spans 15 residues. In nucleotides, the CDR3 is TGTGCCAGCAGTTACTCGAGGGCAGGGAAGGAGACCCAGTACTTC. Translating it yields CASSYSRAGKETQYF.

V usage is TRBV7-9 and J usage is TRBJ1-1; D is uncertain. The CDR3 spans 11 residues. Trimming removed 8 bases at V and 11 bases at J, with 15 bases between. In germline, CDR1 is SEHNR, CDR2 FQNEAQ (reference sequence). The CDR3 loop reads CASLSQVEAFF. The CDR3 DNA follows: TGTGCCAGCCTTTCGCAGGTCGAGGCTTTCTTT.

This clonotype was seen at least ten times. CDR3 sequence (DNA): TGTGCCACCGAACATCAGGGGGCGGACTATGGCTACACCTTC. Amino acid sequence: CATEHQGADYGYTF. V usage is TRBV6-1 and J usage is TRBJ1-2; TRBD1 matches 8 bases. CDR3 size: 14 residues. Per germline, CDR1 MNHNS and CDR2 SASEGT. V lost 10 bases to trimming and J lost 3 bases; unmatched junction nucleotides: 10.

CDR3 protein: CASSLQHLNTEAFF. In DNA, the CDR3 is TGTGCCAGCAGTTTACAACATTTGAACACTGAAGCTTTCTTT. This chain joins TRBV12-3 or TRBV12-4 and TRBJ1-1; no reliable D call. The CDR3 consists of 14 residues. Between the trimmed V and J ends, which lost 2 bases and 0 bases, there was a span of 7 bases.

CDR3 nucleotide sequence: TGTGCCAGCAGCTTCCGACAGGGAGCGGCCCAGTACTTC. This encodes CASSFRQGAAQYF. The chain uses TRBV7-2 and TRBJ2-7; 7 bases map to TRBD1. With V trimmed by 3 bases and J by 10 bases, 9 bases remained unmatched. CDR1 SGHTA and CDR2 FQGNSA come from the germline V gene. This CDR3 is 13 amino acids long.

Written as DNA, the CDR3 is TGCGCCAGCAGCCGTGATGAGGCACAAAATCAGCCCCAGCATTTT. Its protein is CASSRDEAQNQPQHF. This chain connects TRBV4-1 to TRBJ1-5; D call uncertain. CDR3 size: 15 residues. Trimming cost V 4 bases and J 4 bases, with 14 bases left between them. Germline CDR1 reads MGHRA; CDR2 reads YSYEKL.

J is TRBJ2-3 and V is TRBV6-6; D remains ambiguous. The CDR3 has 15 amino acids. Germline-derived CDR1 and CDR2 are MNHNY and SVGAGI (reference sequence). The germline V and J ends were trimmed by 6 bases and 4 bases, with 17 bases remaining between them. CDR3 nucleotide sequence: TGTGCCAGCAGCGAAAGGACCCCACGGGCAGATACGCAGTATTTT. It translates to CASSERTPRADTQYF.

This clonotype was recorded a few times. The chain joins TRBV20-1 to TRBJ2-1; 9 bases are a match to TRBD2. CDR1 is DFQATT, CDR2 SNEGSKA, per germline (reference sequence). V shed 2 bases, J shed 7 bases, and the junction held 12 bases outside the gene matches. The CDR3 loop spans 16 amino acids. The CDR3 sequence: CSARRYGGGAPNEQFF. For the CDR3, the DNA is TGCAGTGCTAGACGGTACGGCGGGGGGGCCCCTAATGAGCAGTTCTTC.

This clonotype has only one observation. The germline gene is not matched at one end of the junction; a read error may be the cause. The chain has TRBV20-1 and TRBJ2-7; D is uncertain. Looked up from germline, CDR1 is DFQATT and CDR2 is SNEGSKA (reference sequence). CDR3 length: 12 amino acids. The CDR3 region is CRARDDLYEQYF. The CDR3 DNA sequence: TGCAGGGCTAGAGATGACCTCTACGAGCAGTACTTC.

A few counts support this clonotype. The chain is built from TRBV18 and TRBJ2-7, with 8 bases identical to TRBD1. The CDR3 extends over 14 amino acids. Trimming took 0 bases from V and 4 from J; bases not matched to a gene: 2. Per germline, CDR1 KGHSH and CDR2 LQKENI. The CDR3 region is CASSPPDRVYEQYF. CDR3 DNA sequence: TGTGCCAGCTCACCACCGGACAGGGTATACGAGCAGTACTTC.

The genes are TRBV6-6 and TRBJ2-4; D not resolved. V dropped 8 bases and J dropped 15 bases, with 23 bases sitting between them. From germline, CDR1 is MNHNY and CDR2 SVGAGI (reference sequence). This CDR3 is 13 amino acids long. As DNA, the CDR3 is TGTGCCAGCTCTCGGAACGCCAAAGAGACCCTGTACTTC. Amino acids: CASSRNAKETLYF.

The chain employs TRBV4-2 and TRBJ2-5; D unresolved. The J call may be faulty, since TRBJ2-7 better matches the DNA end. The CDR3 totals 14 residues. In germline, CDR1 is LGHNA, CDR2 YNFKEQ. The CDR3 region has the DNA TGTGCCAGCAGCCAAGATTGGGCACTGGGCGAGCAGTACTTC. Translation gives CASSQDWALGEQYF.

This clonotype appeared a few times. This chain links TRBV7-2 with TRBJ1-1, with 7 bases matching TRBD1. This CDR3 is built from 15 residues. Unmatched junction bases numbered 8, after V lost 3 bases and J lost 4 bases. CDR1 is SGHTA, CDR2 FQGNSA, per germline. This CDR3 is CASSFHRGGGTEAFF. DNA of the CDR3: TGTGCCAGCAGCTTCCACAGGGGTGGTGGCACTGAAGCTTTCTTT.

This clonotype has just one count. This chain uses TRBV12-5 with TRBJ1-4; 7 bases are a match to TRBD1. CDR3 size: 15 residues. V gave up 7 bases and J gave up 6 bases; unmatched junction bases: 11. Germline values: CDR1 LGHNT, CDR2 FRNRAP. Written as DNA, the CDR3 is TGTGCTAGTGCCATCATACAGGGGAAGGATGAAAAACTGTTTTTT. Translation gives CASAIIQGKDEKLFF. Looking up the rest from reference TRBV12-5 and TRBJ1-4 gives the full variable domain: DARVTQTPRHKVTEMGQEVTMRCQPILGHNTVFWYRQTMMQGLELLAYFRNRAPLDDSGMPKDRFSAEMPDATLATLKIQPSEPRDSAVYFCASAIIQGKDEKLFFGSGTQLSVL.